This T cell receptor beta chain came from a study of radiation and T cells in renal cell carcinoma. General study results and limits: Compared with controls, irradiated tumors showed greater TCR clonality.

The method was immunoSEQ multiplex PCR; TCRdb's version includes in-frame clones alone and lacks a portion of them. The repertoire holds 24,000 or so clones, roughly 64% seen once, with about 20% in the top ten. The treatment was: treatment-naive control, cytoreductive nephrectomy. This clone was seen a few times. What it recognizes is unknown. The CDR3 totals 16 residues. Germline-derived CDR1 and CDR2 are MNHEY and SMNVEV (reference sequence). V shed 5 bases and J 3 bases; nucleotides not matched to a gene: 4. This chain links TRBV27 with TRBJ2-2, with 12 bases matching TRBD2. The TCR was taken from a man in his forties with renal cell carcinoma. Sequenced here: tumor tissue, sampled from a patient whose treatment was nephrectomy without radiotherapy. CDR3 in DNA: TGTGCCAGCAGTCCTCGACTAGCGGGAGACACCGGGGAGCTGTTTTTT. Translation: CASSPRLAGDTGELFF.